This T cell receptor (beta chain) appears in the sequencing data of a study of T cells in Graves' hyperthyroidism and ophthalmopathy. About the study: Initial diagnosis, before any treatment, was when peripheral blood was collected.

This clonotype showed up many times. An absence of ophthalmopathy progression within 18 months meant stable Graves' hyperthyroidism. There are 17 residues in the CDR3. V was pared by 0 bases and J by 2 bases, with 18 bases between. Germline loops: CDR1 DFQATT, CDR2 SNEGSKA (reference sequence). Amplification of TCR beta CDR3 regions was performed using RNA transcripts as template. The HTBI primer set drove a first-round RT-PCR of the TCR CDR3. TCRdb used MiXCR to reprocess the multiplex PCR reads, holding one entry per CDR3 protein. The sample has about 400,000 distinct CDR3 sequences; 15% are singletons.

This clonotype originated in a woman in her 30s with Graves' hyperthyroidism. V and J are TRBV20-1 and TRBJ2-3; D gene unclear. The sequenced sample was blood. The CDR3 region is CSARDLGAVDLTDTQYF. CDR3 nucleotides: TGCAGTGCTAGAGACCTAGGCGCTGTGGACCTCACAGATACGCAGTATTTT.